The T cell receptor (beta chain) described here comes from a study of blood T cell repertoires in COVID-19. V lost 6 bases, J lost 1 base, and 4 bases stayed unmatched. CDR1 and CDR2 (germline): SNHLY, FYNNEI. The CDR3 sequence is 16 residues long. Clones were sequenced by immunoSEQ multiplex PCR, and TCRdb holds only the in-frame ones, with some missing. The sample yields 350,000 to 500,000 clones, 70% to 90% seen once. Living in about two dozen US areas, the participants were between roughly 18 and 89 years of age. Clinical histories supplied by participants themselves formed the basis of cohort assignment. Exposed enrollees encountered a COVID-19 case at some point within 2 weeks before study entry.

Material for sequencing was PBMCs or T cells enriched from blood (not recorded which). This clonotype originated in a young woman who had been exposed to COVID-19. The chain joins TRBV2 to TRBJ2-3; TRBD2 aligns across 13 bases. CDR3 in DNA: TGTGCCAGCAGGGGCGGGACTAGCGGGGGCACAGATACGCAGTATTTT. Its protein is CASRGGTSGGTDTQYF.